This T cell receptor beta chain was captured by sequencing in a study of blood T cell repertoires in COVID-19. As for the study in general: Sources were T cells, B-cell-depleted T cells, or PBMCs; the material itself was cDNA or gDNA.

Followed longitudinally, the Seattle patients had been enrolled during active infection. Methods used by the authors: From reference gene primer amplification, estimates of nucleated cell counts were derived. Produced via immunoSEQ multiplex PCR; TCRdb's table is partial and in-frame only. V, J and clone size were drawn from that table, and D and trimming were deduced from the DNA. The sample lists 250,000 to 300,000 clones; 85% to 90% were seen once. This CDR3 spans 13 amino acids. Trimming took 11 bases from V and 7 from J, leaving 20 bases between them. This chain connects TRBV12-3 or TRBV12-4 to TRBJ1-1; D is unresolved. Input material: peripheral blood. This sequence originates from a woman between 25 and 40 years old with COVID-19, enrolled during active disease. CDR3 bases: TGTGCCTCCGAGGGTGGGAGTACGATTGAAGCTTTCTTT. This translates into CASEGGSTIEAFF.